The 17 T cell receptor beta chains below all came from one sample that was sequenced in a study of shared clonotypes between healthy human individuals. Libraries were prepared by immunoSEQ multiplex PCR; TCRdb keeps only in-frame clonotypes and omits some of them. The top ten hold around 0.61% of the sample, which has fewer than 1.4 million clones, 75% to 85% seen once. Input material: memory CD4+ T cells from PBMCs. Regarding subset: CD45RA-negative fraction. The receptors were sampled from a man aged 18 to 29 in good health. Some clones in this sample may be carry-over from other donors' samples.

This clone was recorded a few times. V and J are TRBV15 and TRBJ1-4, with unresolved D. V was clipped by 1 base and J by 14 bases, with 11 bases between them. CDR3 length equals 12 residues. Germline assignment: CDR1 LNHNV and CDR2 YYDKDF (reference sequence). The chain's CDR3 is CATSRGVTRLFF. The CDR3 DNA reads as TGTGCCACCAGCAGAGGCGTCACTAGGCTGTTTTTT.

Concerning this clone itself: The same CDR3 can be traced to other DNA sequences in this sample. The gene calls are TRBV18 and TRBJ1-5; D is undetermined. CDR3 length: 13 amino acids. V lost 2 bases and J lost 4, with 6 bases in between. Germline loops: CDR1 KGHSH, CDR2 LQKENI. The CDR3 DNA is TGTGCCAGCTCACCAGGGTGGAATCAGCCCCAGCATTTT. Translated: CASSPGWNQPQHF.

The rearrangement uses TRBV2 and TRBJ2-4; 8 positions match TRBD1. Germline CDR1 reads SNHLY; CDR2 reads FYNNEI. J lost 5 bases, V lost 5 bases, and 5 bases had no gene match. The CDR3 is made up of 14 amino acids. This CDR3 is CASSKDRDENIQYF. The CDR3 bases are TGTGCCAGCAGTAAGGACAGGGATGAAAACATTCAGTACTTC. Complete variable domain (other parts from reference TRBV2 and TRBJ2-4): EPEVTQTPSHQVTQMGQEVILRCVPISNHLYFYWYRQILGQKVEFLVSFYNNEISEKSEIFDDQFSVERPDGSNFTLKIRSTKLEDSAMYFCASSKDRDENIQYFGAGTRLSVL.

This chain joins TRBV18 and TRBJ1-5; tentative D call: TRBD1 (5 bases). CDR1 is KGHSH and CDR2 is LQKENI in the germline V gene. This CDR3 region has 13 residues. Deletions cut 6 bases from V and 9 bases from J, with 15 bases between. The chain's CDR3 is CASSGDYQGPQHF. CDR3 in DNA: TGTGCCAGCTCGGGGGACTACCAAGGGCCCCAGCATTTT.

The V and J genes are TRBV11-2 and TRBJ1-1; tentative D call: TRBD1 (5 bases). Per the germline V gene, CDR1 is SGHAT and CDR2 is FQNNGV. V gave up 2 bases and J gave up 3 bases, with 16 bases separating them. The CDR3 spans 16 residues. Written as DNA, the CDR3 is TGTGCCAGCAGCTTATTACGGGGCGGTAGCGACACTGAAGCTTTCTTT. This encodes CASSLLRGGSDTEAFF. The whole variable domain, remainder taken from reference TRBV11-2 and TRBJ1-1, is EAGVAQSPRYKIIEKRQSVAFWCNPISGHATLYWYQQILGQGPKLLIQFQNNGVVDDSQLPKDRFSAERLKGVDSTLKIQPAKLEDSAVYLCASSLLRGGSDTEAFFGQGTRLTVV.

This sequence joins TRBV6-4 and TRBJ1-1; no definite D call. Per the germline V gene, CDR1 is MRHNA and CDR2 is SNTAGT. Trimming took 4 bases from V and 6 from J, leaving 15 bases between them. The CDR3 runs 14 residues. CDR3 sequence reads: CASSVAHGYSEAFF. The CDR3 DNA sequence: TGTGCCAGCAGTGTGGCCCACGGATATTCTGAAGCTTTCTTT.

The chain is built from TRBV11-2 and TRBJ2-2; D is unclear. CDR3 length equals 16 residues. The V gene's germline CDR1 is SGHAT and CDR2 FQNNGV. The V gene lost 1 base and the J gene lost 4 bases, with 13 bases spanning the gap. CDR3 in amino acids: CASSLVRPSTTGELFF. DNA of the CDR3: TGTGCCAGCAGCTTAGTACGGCCTTCCACCACCGGGGAGCTGTTTTTT. Full variable domain (outside the CDR3, taken from reference TRBV11-2 and TRBJ2-2): EAGVAQSPRYKIIEKRQSVAFWCNPISGHATLYWYQQILGQGPKLLIQFQNNGVVDDSQLPKDRFSAERLKGVDSTLKIQPAKLEDSAVYLCASSLVRPSTTGELFFGEGSRLTVL.

The V call is TRBV19, the J call TRBJ2-5; tentatively, D is TRBD1 (5 bases). Between the trimmed V and J ends, which lost 5 bases and 4 bases, there was a span of 11 bases. The length of the CDR3 is 13 residues. Germline CDR1 reads LNHDA; CDR2 reads SQIVND (reference sequence). CDR3: CASSFRQPETQYF. As DNA, the CDR3 is TGTGCCAGTAGTTTCCGACAGCCAGAGACCCAGTACTTC.

The rearrangement joins TRBV20-1 to TRBJ1-1; D is uncertain. This CDR3 is 10 amino acids long. The ends were cut back, 5 bases at V and 1 base at J, with 2 bases in the middle. Germline CDR1 reads DFQATT; CDR2 reads SNEGSKA (reference sequence). The CDR3: CSAANTEAFF. CDR3 nucleotide sequence: TGCAGTGCTGCGAACACTGAAGCTTTCTTT.

As for this clone: No DNA is shown, since the ends of the CDR3 on it are uncertain; the CDR3 is the one TCRdb lists. V usage is TRBV6-6 and J usage is TRBJ1-2. The germline V gene encodes CDR1 MNHNY and CDR2 SVGAGI (reference sequence). The CDR3 region is 15 residues in length, termini included. The CDR3 loop reads CASSSSREGAYGYTF.

Points on this clone: A read error may be the cause here, since a much bigger clone is one base away. Different DNA sequences within this sample yield the same CDR3. This chain joins TRBV7-3 and TRBJ2-2, with D possibly matching TRBD2 (5 bases). The CDR3 loop spans 15 amino acids. V lost 0 bases and J lost 0, with 5 bases in between. Germline V gene data show CDR1 as SGHTA and CDR2 as FQGTGA. The CDR3 loop reads CASSLTGTNTGELFF. DNA for the CDR3: TGTGCCAGCAGCTTAACCGGGACGAACACCGGGGAGCTGTTTTTT.

The J gene is TRBJ2-7, the V gene TRBV9; 7 bases match TRBD1. V was pared by 3 bases and J by 7 bases, with 4 bases of the junction left unmatched. Germline loops: CDR1 SGDLS, CDR2 YYNGEE. The CDR3 has 12 amino acids. CDR3 sequence reads: CASSGRQGEQYF. CDR3 nucleotides: TGTGCCAGCAGCGGGCGACAGGGAGAGCAGTACTTC. Full variable domain (remainder filled in from reference TRBV9 and TRBJ2-7): DSGVTQTPKHLITATGQRVTLRCSPRSGDLSVYWYQQSLDQGLQFLIQYYNGEERAKGNILERFSAQQFPDLHSELNLSSLELGDSALYFCASSGRQGEQYFGPGTRLTVT.

V gene TRBV28 combines with J gene TRBJ2-1; D possibly corresponds to TRBD2 (6 bases). Between the trimmed V and J ends, which lost 2 bases and 3 bases, there was a span of 11 bases. Germline V CDR1 and CDR2: MDHEN, SYDVKM. The length of the CDR3 is 15 residues. The DNA for the CDR3 is TGTGCCAGCAGTTTAGGGGGGAGAGGCTACAATGAGCAGTTCTTC. This translates into CASSLGGRGYNEQFF.

The chain employs TRBV27 and TRBJ2-3; 8 bases line up with TRBD2. J lost 3 bases, V lost 3 bases, and 8 bases had no gene match. From germline, CDR1 is MNHEY and CDR2 SMNVEV (reference sequence). This CDR3 contains 16 residues. The chain's CDR3 is CASSLAGGGVTDTQYF. For the CDR3, the DNA is TGTGCCAGCAGTTTGGCGGGGGGTGGGGTGACAGATACGCAGTATTTT.

This clone was detected once. The genes are TRBV6-1 and TRBJ2-1; 13 nucleotides align to TRBD2. V shed 3 bases, J shed 7 bases, and the junction held 6 bases outside the gene matches. This CDR3 spans 16 amino acids. The V gene's germline CDR1 is MNHNS and CDR2 SASEGT. The DNA for the CDR3 is TGTGCCAGCAGTGACACTCGGACTAGCGGGAGAAATGAGCAGTTCTTC. It specifies CASSDTRTSGRNEQFF.

The rearrangement links TRBV5-1 to TRBJ2-4, with 16 nucleotides matching TRBD2. CDR3 length equals 17 residues. The germline V gene has CDR1 SGHRS and CDR2 YFSETQ. Losses at the gene ends were 0 bases for V and 9 bases for J; bases not matched to a gene: 6. CDR3 loop: CASSLVGLAGGPGIQYF. CDR3 DNA: TGCGCCAGCAGCTTGGTGGGACTAGCGGGAGGGCCGGGCATTCAGTACTTC.

The rearrangement uses TRBV19 and TRBJ2-1; 14 nucleotides agree with TRBD2. CDR3 length: 15 residues. Per germline, CDR1 LNHDA and CDR2 SQIVND (reference sequence). The V and J ends lost 3 bases and 7 bases, in that order; junction bases with no gene match: 2. The CDR3 nucleotides read TGTGCCAGTAGTATGACTAGCGGGAGGGATAATGAGCAGTTCTTC. It is translated as CASSMTSGRDNEQFF.